The 9 T cell receptor beta chains below all came from one sample that was sequenced in a study of OX40 agonist ivuxolimab in advanced cancers. Some clones are missing from TCRdb's copy, which holds only in-frame ones; the method was immunoSEQ multiplex PCR. The sample contains some 25,000 clones, roughly 78% of which appear only once. Sequencing was performed on CD4+ or CD8+ T cells sorted from blood, taken in a trial of the OX40 agonist ivuxolimab. These receptors all come from an adult with an advanced solid tumor such as melanoma, head and neck, liver or kidney cancer.

This clone was recorded a few times. The chain employs TRBV9 and TRBJ1-5; D gene uncertain. This CDR3 has 13 residues. CDR1 and CDR2 from the germline V gene are SGDLS and YYNGEE. V was clipped by 3 bases and J by 7 bases, with 11 bases between them. The CDR3 DNA is TGTGCCAGCAGCGCCAGCGCCGAACAGCCCCAGCATTTT. Its translation is CASSASAEQPQHF.

The chain recombines TRBV7-8 with TRBJ2-1; 11 bases fit TRBD2. The CDR3 spans 15 residues. J lost 4 bases, V lost 5 bases, and 4 bases had no gene match. Germline loops: CDR1 SGHVS, CDR2 FQNEAQ. CDR3 sequence: CASSPGTSGYNEQFF. The CDR3, as DNA: TGTGCCAGCAGCCCCGGGACTAGCGGATACAATGAGCAGTTCTTC.

The chain employs TRBV28 and TRBJ1-6; 7 nucleotides match TRBD1. Germline V gene data show CDR1 as MDHEN and CDR2 as SYDVKM. With V trimmed by 6 bases and J by 9 bases, 8 bases remained unmatched. The CDR3 is 14 amino acids. The CDR3 spells CASRRQGRVSPLHF. The CDR3 DNA sequence: TGTGCCAGCAGACGACAGGGAAGGGTTTCACCCCTCCACTTT.

The rearrangement joins TRBV30 to TRBJ2-3, with TRBD2 as a possible D gene (5 bases). The CDR3 runs to 11 residues. Trimming left V 2 bases short and J 7 bases short, with 7 bases between. Germline-derived CDR1 and CDR2 are GTSNPN and SVGIG (reference sequence). The CDR3 bases are TGTGCCTGGAGTCCGGGGAATACGCAGTATTTT. Protein sequence: CAWSPGNTQYF.

This chain joins TRBV6-1 and TRBJ2-7, with unresolved D. Germline V gene data show CDR1 as MNHNS and CDR2 as SASEGT. The V end lost 6 bases, the J end lost 10 bases, and 16 bases lay between the germline ends. CDR3 length: 12 amino acids. CDR3 coding DNA: TGTGCCAGCAGGGACCAGGCCGCCCTCCAGTACTTC. Its translation: CASRDQAALQYF.

The chain employs TRBV7-8 and TRBJ2-3, with D tentatively TRBD2 (6 bases). This CDR3 is built from 14 residues. Germline V CDR1 and CDR2: SGHVS, FQNEAQ. Trimming shortened V by 5 bases and J by 6 bases, and 15 bases separated the two germline ends. CDR3 residues: CASSPGVRGDTQYF. CDR3 nucleotide sequence: TGTGCCAGCAGCCCTGGAGTCCGGGGGGATACGCAGTATTTT. The full variable domain, rest sourced from reference TRBV7-8 and TRBJ2-3, is GAGVSQSPRYKVAKRGQDVALRCDPISGHVSLFWYQQALGQGPEFLTYFQNEAQLDKSGLPSDRFFAERPEGSVSTLKIQRTQQEDSAVYLCASSPGVRGDTQYFGPGTRLTVL.

This sequence joins TRBV5-1 and TRBJ2-3; no definite D call. The CDR3 length is 14 residues. Germline-derived CDR1 and CDR2 are SGHRS and YFSETQ. The ends were cut back, 0 bases at V and 8 bases at J, with 13 bases in the middle. This chain's CDR3 is CASSLAASWSTQYF. Here the CDR3 DNA reads TGCGCCAGCAGCTTGGCGGCTAGTTGGAGTACGCAGTATTTT.

The chain carries TRBV13 and TRBJ1-1; tentative D call: TRBD1 (5 bases). This CDR3 comprises 13 residues. CDR1 PRHDT and CDR2 FYEKMQ come from the germline V gene (reference sequence). The V gene lost 4 bases and the J gene lost 8 bases, with 14 bases spanning the gap. The CDR3 protein is CASSSRGGLEAFF. CDR3 DNA sequence: TGTGCCAGCAGCTCCCGGGGGGGGTTGGAAGCTTTCTTT.

This chain links TRBV25-1 with TRBJ2-3; D not certain. The germline V gene encodes CDR1 MGHDK and CDR2 SYGVNS. V was clipped by 1 base and J by 5 bases, with 13 bases between them. The CDR3 contains 15 residues. CDR3 nucleotides: TGTGCCAGCAGTGAATTAACGCCAAGGATAGATACGCAGTATTTT. As protein: CASSELTPRIDTQYF.